The clone carrying this TCR beta chain occurred many times. The antigen is undetermined. This specimen belongs to a study of spatial heterogeneity in lung cancer. At the level of the study: Alpha-chain sequences were consistently detected in smaller numbers than beta-chain sequences. Overall study findings and caveats: Expanded alpha and beta TCR counts within tumors tracked tumor mutation counts.

Specified time point: sample taken at primary tumor resection. Frozen PBMC, nontumor lung or tumor provided whole RNA, which was sequenced unsorted. TCRdb used MiXCR to reprocess the 5' RACE reads, holding one entry per CDR3 protein. Here the sample spans approximately 23,000 distinct CDR3 sequences, 4.5% to 5% being singletons. CDR3 length: 12 residues. V was cut by 3 bases and J by 12 bases, with 12 bases left in between. Looked up from germline, CDR1 is SGHDN and CDR2 is FVKESK. The clonotype comes from a male donor with early-stage non-small cell lung cancer. The rearrangement uses TRBV14 and TRBJ2-1; D ambiguous. Sequenced here: lung tumor tissue, sampled at surgery. The CDR3 region has the DNA TGTGCCAGCAGCCAGGGGTCTAGAGGGCAGTTCTTC. Protein product: CASSQGSRGQFF.